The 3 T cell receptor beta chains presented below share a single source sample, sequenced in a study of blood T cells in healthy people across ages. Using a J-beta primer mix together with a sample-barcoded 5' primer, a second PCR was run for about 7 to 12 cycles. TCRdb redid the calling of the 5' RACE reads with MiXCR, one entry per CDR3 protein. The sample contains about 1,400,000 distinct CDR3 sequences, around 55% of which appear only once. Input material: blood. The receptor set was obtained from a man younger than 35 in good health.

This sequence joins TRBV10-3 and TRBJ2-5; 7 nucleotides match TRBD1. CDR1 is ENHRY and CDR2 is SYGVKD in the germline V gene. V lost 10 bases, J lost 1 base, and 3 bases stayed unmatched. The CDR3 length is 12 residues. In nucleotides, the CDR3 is TGTGCCACAGGGACAGCCCAAGAGACCCAGTACTTC. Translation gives CATGTAQETQYF.

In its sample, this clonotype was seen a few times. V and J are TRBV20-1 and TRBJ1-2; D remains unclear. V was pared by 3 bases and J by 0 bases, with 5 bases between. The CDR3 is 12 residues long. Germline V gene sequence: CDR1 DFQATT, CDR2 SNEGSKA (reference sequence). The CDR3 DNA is TGCAGTGCTAGTCCAGCTAACTATGGCTACACCTTC. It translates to CSASPANYGYTF.

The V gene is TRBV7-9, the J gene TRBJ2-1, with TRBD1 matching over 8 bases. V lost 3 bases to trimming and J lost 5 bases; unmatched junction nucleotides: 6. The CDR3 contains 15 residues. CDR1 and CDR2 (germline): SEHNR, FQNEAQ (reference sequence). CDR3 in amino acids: CASSFRRQGNNEQFF. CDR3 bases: TGTGCCAGCAGCTTCCGTAGACAGGGGAACAATGAGCAGTTCTTC.